Below are 19 T cell receptor beta chains sequenced from a single sample in a study of cytomegalovirus exposure and HLA in healthy donors. 13 Jbeta primers and 60 Vbeta primers were used for the PCR. Measured with immunoSEQ multiplex PCR; TCRdb has only the in-frame clones, and not every one. This table holds some 110,000 clones, around 75% found once. Sequencing input: PBMCs. The receptors here all came from a woman aged 30 to 39 in good health and CMV-seronegative.

The rearrangement uses TRBV6-6 and TRBJ1-2; D is uncertain. V was pared by 0 bases and J by 8 bases, with 13 bases between. This CDR3 has 14 amino acids. Germline CDR1 is MNHNY and CDR2 is SVGAGI (reference sequence). The CDR3 DNA follows: TGTGCCAGCAGTTACTCGGCATCGTTTTCGGGCTACACCTTC. Translating gives CASSYSASFSGYTF.

In its sample, this clone was seen a few times. The chain links TRBV30 to TRBJ1-6; maybe TRBD1 (6 bases). V was trimmed by 1 base and J by 10 bases, leaving 14 bases between them. The CDR3 spans 14 residues. CDR1 and CDR2 (germline): GTSNPN, SVGIG (reference sequence). DNA for the CDR3: TGTGCCTGGAGTGAAGCAGGGGATCACTCACCCCTCCACTTT. Residues: CAWSEAGDHSPLHF.

The gene calls are TRBV30 and TRBJ1-2, with 8 bases that match TRBD1. Germline CDR1 is GTSNPN and CDR2 is SVGIG (reference sequence). The ends lost 4 bases at V and 4 bases at J; junction bases unmatched: 8. This CDR3 spans 14 amino acids. In nucleotides, the CDR3 is TGTGCCTGGACAGGGGGCGCGAGGATCTATGGCTACACCTTC. This encodes CAWTGGARIYGYTF.

This clone came up once. CDR3 region: CASSPTTTGMNTEAFF. CDR3 sequence (DNA): TGTGCCAGCAGCCCAACCACGACAGGCATGAACACTGAAGCTTTCTTT. V and J are TRBV2 and TRBJ1-1; TRBD1 might be the D (6 bases). V was cut by 6 bases and J by 0 bases, with 17 bases left in between. This CDR3 spans 16 amino acids. Germline V gives CDR1 SNHLY, CDR2 FYNNEI.

The V call is TRBV5-1, the J call TRBJ1-1, with 9 bases matching TRBD1. V shed 0 bases, J shed 6 bases, and the junction held 6 bases outside the gene matches. CDR3 size: 15 residues. From germline, CDR1 is SGHRS and CDR2 YFSETQ. CDR3 coding DNA: TGCGCCAGCAGCTTGGGGACAGGGGAAAACTCTGAAGCTTTCTTT. This translates into CASSLGTGENSEAFF.

This clone was recorded once. The chain carries TRBV5-1 and TRBJ1-1; 12 bases are a match to TRBD1. V shed 7 bases and J 6 bases; nucleotides not matched to a gene: 19. CDR1 is SGHRS and CDR2 is YFSETQ in the germline V gene. The CDR3 extends over 18 amino acids. CDR3 nucleotide sequence: TGCGCCAGCTCAGAGTACACCGGGACAGGGGGCGCGAGTTCTGAAGCTTTCTTT. It translates to CASSEYTGTGGASSEAFF.

V and J are TRBV2 and TRBJ1-2; TRBD1 matches at 7 bases. The germline CDR1 and CDR2 sequences are SNHLY and FYNNEI. The CDR3 has 15 amino acids. In nucleotides, the CDR3 is TGTGGAGACTCCCGGGACAGTCGAACCACAGGGGGCTACACCTTC. Its translation is CGDSRDSRTTGGYTF. The full variable domain, in which reference TRBV2 and TRBJ1-2 provide the parts outside the CDR3, is EPEVTQTPSHQVTQMGQEVILRCVPISNHLYFYWYRQILGQKVEFLVSFYNNEISEKSEIFDDQFSVERPDGSNFTLKIRSTKLEDSAMYFCGDSRDSRTTGGYTFGSGTRLTVV.

The V call is TRBV6-4, the J call TRBJ1-2, with a weak D call TRBD1 (5 bases). Trimming shortened V by 2 bases and J by 6 bases, and 16 bases separated the two germline ends. The CDR3 has 15 residues. The germline gives CDR1 MRHNA, CDR2 SNTAGT. Here the CDR3 DNA reads TGTGCCAGCAGTGACCCAAGGGGTACAGATCATGGCTACACCTTC. Translated: CASSDPRGTDHGYTF.

This clone was seen only once. This chain links TRBV5-1 with TRBJ2-7; D unresolved. Per germline, CDR1 SGHRS and CDR2 YFSETQ. This CDR3 spans 12 amino acids. The V end lost 0 bases, the J end lost 4 bases, and 5 bases lay between the germline ends. This chain's CDR3 is CASSLVGYEQYF. The CDR3 nucleotides are TGCGCCAGCAGCTTGGTCGGGTACGAGCAGTACTTC.

The gene calls are TRBV4-2 and TRBJ2-7; TRBD2 agrees at 9 bases. From germline, CDR1 is LGHNA and CDR2 YNFKEQ. This CDR3 spans 16 amino acids. V was pared by 4 bases and J by 3 bases, with 10 bases of the junction left unmatched. CDR3 in amino acids: CASSRDLAGDYYEQYF. CDR3 sequence (DNA): TGTGCCAGCAGCCGGGACTTAGCGGGGGATTACTACGAGCAGTACTTC.

Concerning this clone: This sample includes further DNA sequences coding for the same CDR3. The chain has TRBV5-1 and TRBJ1-2; no clear D gene. The V gene lost 0 bases and the J gene lost 2 bases, with 8 bases spanning the gap. CDR3 length: 14 residues. CDR1 and CDR2 from the germline V gene are SGHRS and YFSETQ. The CDR3 DNA reads as TGCGCCAGCAGCTTGGGCGGAGCGAACTATGGCTACACCTTC. This encodes CASSLGGANYGYTF.

This chain links TRBV14 with TRBJ2-3; TRBD2 matches at 12 bases. CDR3 size: 18 residues. The germline gives CDR1 SGHDN, CDR2 FVKESK. The J segment lost 6 bases and the V segment lost 6 bases, leaving 16 bases of the junction unmatched. CDR3 nucleotides: TGTGCCAGCAGGCCAAATTTGGGACTAGCGGGCGACTTTGATACGCAGTATTTT. It specifies CASRPNLGLAGDFDTQYF.

The chain uses TRBV5-6 and TRBJ2-7; no definite D call. CDR1 and CDR2 (germline): SGHDT, YYEEEE. Trimming pared 0 bases from V and 3 bases from J, leaving 7 bases between. The CDR3 length is 13 residues. DNA for the CDR3: TGTGCCAGCAGCTTGGGGCAGATCTACGAGCAGTACTTC. Translated, it gives CASSLGQIYEQYF.

The V gene is TRBV6-6, the J gene TRBJ2-7; the D gene is possibly TRBD2 (6 bases). Per the germline V gene, CDR1 is MNHNY and CDR2 is SVGAGI (reference sequence). The CDR3 spans 13 residues. V was clipped by 2 bases and J by 1 base, with 6 bases between them. The CDR3 protein is CASSYGGSYEQYF. DNA of the CDR3: TGTGCCAGCAGTTACGGGGGGTCCTACGAGCAGTACTTC.

J is TRBJ1-1 and V is TRBV5-6; perhaps TRBD1 as D (5 bases). This CDR3 spans 17 amino acids. Germline CDR1 reads SGHDT; CDR2 reads YYEEEE. With 4 bases removed from V and 1 base from J, the gap between germline ends came to 20 bases. This CDR3 reads CASSPHLFRQTNTEAFF. Written as DNA, the CDR3 is TGTGCCAGCAGCCCCCATTTGTTTAGACAGACGAACACTGAAGCTTTCTTT.

V gene TRBV15 combines with J gene TRBJ1-1, with unresolved D. CDR3 length: 14 residues. The V gene's germline CDR1 is LNHNV and CDR2 YYDKDF (reference sequence). V lost 5 bases and J 5 bases, leaving 15 bases between the germline ends. The CDR3 sequence is CATSLVEGGTEAFF. CDR3 nucleotides: TGTGCCACCAGCTTGGTAGAGGGTGGGACTGAAGCTTTCTTT.

The V and J genes are TRBV29-1 and TRBJ2-1, with a possible D match to TRBD2 (6 bases). This CDR3 spans 14 amino acids. The germline gives CDR1 SQVTM, CDR2 ANQGSEA. Trimming removed 7 bases from V and 6 bases from J, with 19 bases in between. The CDR3: CSGSGGTDSNEQFF. CDR3 DNA: TGCAGCGGCTCAGGAGGGACGGATAGCAATGAGCAGTTCTTC.

Note on this clone: The junction departs from germline at one end; a sequencing error may be responsible. This rearrangement joins TRBV7-9 to TRBJ2-7; D not resolved. CDR3 length equals 13 residues. The germline gives CDR1 SEHNR, CDR2 FQNEAQ (reference sequence). The CDR3 reads CASSLVEMYEQCF. DNA of the CDR3: TGTGCCAGCAGCTTAGTGGAGATGTACGAGCAGTGCTTC.

V is TRBV6-5 and J is TRBJ1-6; D unclear. The CDR3 sequence is 16 residues long. Trimming stripped 0 bases from V and 10 bases from J, with 16 bases between. From germline, CDR1 is MNHEY and CDR2 SVGAGI. CDR3 coding DNA: TGTGCCAGCAGTTACTCGAGTCCCCCGTCGGGATCACCCCTCCACTTT. It translates to CASSYSSPPSGSPLHF.